Listed below are T cell receptor beta chains from one sample, sequenced in a study of T-cell memory formation after mild COVID-19. TCRdb passed the 5' RACE reads through MiXCR, listing each CDR3 protein once. The sample records roughly 250,000 distinct CDR3 sequences, 16% being singletons. Sample: PBMCs or a T cell subset sorted from them (not recorded which). These receptors came from a man between 18 and 35 years old who had mild COVID-19 (a few samples of this study predate the infection). Cell type and time point are not known. The CDR3 runs from the conserved cysteine through the conserved F or W. Some rows mark clone size as missing; the rest say once, few, many or name a class of expanded clone.

j_gene | abundance | v_gene | CDR3aa
TRBJ2-3 | few | TRBV5-6 | CASSAGQGADTQYF
TRBJ2-7 | NA | TRBV4-3 | CASSQDRDMYEQYF
TRBJ2-3 | many | TRBV6-4 | CASSDSSSATDTQYF
TRBJ2-7 | NA | TRBV7-9 | CASSHLDRGQSEQYF
TRBJ2-2 | NA | TRBV6-5 | CASSYGDRNTGELFF
TRBJ2-3 | NA | TRBV7-3 | CASRFEGADTQYF
TRBJ2-1 | few | TRBV20-1 | CSAPPGKDSYNEQFF
TRBJ2-7 | few | TRBV7-9 | CASTIAGTYEQYF
TRBJ2-5 | few | TRBV24-1 | CATSDGRQETQYF
TRBJ2-2 | NA | TRBV29-1 | CSVEDGNTGELFF
TRBJ1-3 | few | TRBV7-9 | CASSPRGNSGNTIYF
TRBJ2-3 | many | TRBV4-3 | CASSQAGTDTQYF
TRBJ2-7 | NA | TRBV10-3 | CAISEYSYEQYF
TRBJ1-3 | few | TRBV4-1 | CASSHHGTGRGNTIYF
TRBJ1-2 | NA | TRBV12-3/TRBV12-4 | CASSLSGTVYGYTF
TRBJ1-2 | NA | TRBV5-4 | CASSSFGANYGYTF
TRBJ1-5 | NA | TRBV12-3/TRBV12-4 | CASSFGSNSNQPQHF
TRBJ2-3 | few | TRBV2 | CASTRGGGTDTQYF
TRBJ2-2 | few | TRBV7-8 | CASSQTGMNTGELFF
TRBJ2-2 | many | TRBV20-1 | CSASPTSGGTGELFF
TRBJ1-1 | few | TRBV12-3/TRBV12-4 | CASGLEGGVNTEAFF
TRBJ1-2 | few | TRBV7-2 | CASSRDRNYGYTF
TRBJ2-3 | NA | TRBV7-2 | CASSPSSGTDTQYF
TRBJ2-7 | once | TRBV6-2/TRBV6-3 | CASSYSTGRSSYEQYF
TRBJ1-2 | NA | TRBV6-6 | CASSMGQGTNYGYTF
TRBJ2-7 | NA | TRBV6-2/TRBV6-3 | CASSRLAFEQYF
TRBJ2-2 | few | TRBV2 | CASRERYRAWGTGELFF
TRBJ2-1 | few | TRBV7-6 | CASSLLPAGGPREQFF
TRBJ1-2 | once | TRBV29-1 | CSVGAWDTSNYGYTF
TRBJ2-1 | few | TRBV4-2 | CASSQGGGRREQFF
TRBJ2-2 | NA | TRBV5-6 | CASSLATARGTGELFF
TRBJ1-1 | NA | TRBV20-1 | CSASAGAAQNTEAFF
TRBJ1-6 | NA | TRBV25-1 | CASSWDINSPLHF
TRBJ2-7 | few | TRBV6-5 | CASSYRGDFAYEQYF
TRBJ2-3 | few | TRBV5-1 | CASRWRTSSGFGTQYF
TRBJ2-7 | NA | TRBV20-1 | CSAKGRYEQYF
TRBJ1-5 | NA | TRBV5-8 | CASSELLPDPNQPQHF
TRBJ1-5 | few | TRBV6-5 | CASSYSIWPRGQPQHF
TRBJ2-5 | NA | TRBV6-2/TRBV6-3 | CASSFPGLGQETQYF
TRBJ1-1 | few | TRBV27 | CASSLVAGYTEAFF
TRBJ1-2 | few | TRBV6-2/TRBV6-3 | CASSNPWTAGYGYTF